This T cell receptor beta chain was captured by sequencing in a study of T cells in women clearing cervical HPV infection. The overall study: Controls' single incident HPV16 infection cleared within 12 months without precancer. Cases' blood sampling followed lesion detection by median approximately 150 days (90 to 200). Blood came at first lesion visit for cases, post-clearance for controls. Broader study findings: A classifier using richness and V gene abundances reached an AUC of about 0.83.

Per the germline V gene, CDR1 is GTSNPN and CDR2 is SVGIG (reference sequence). The CDR3 is made up of 16 amino acids. Trimming took 4 bases from V and 4 from J; bases not matched to a gene: 12. Clones were read by immunoSEQ multiplex PCR, and TCRdb kept only the in-frame ones, dropping some. Its table records approximately 38,000 clones. As concerns this clone: The antigen is unknown. Sequencing ends 3 residues short of the CDR3 end; the germline J gene provides the rest.

The material sequenced was blood buffy coat. This TCR was recovered from a woman between 18 and 70 years old with a cervical HPV16 infection that either progressed to CIN3+ or cleared (not recorded which). The genes are TRBV30 and TRBJ1-2, with TRBD1 matching 10 bases. The covered CDR3 bases are TGTGCCTGGATAAGATTTTCAGGACAGGGGGGCTATGGC. Protein product: CAWIRFSGQGGYG. The CDR3 in full is CAWIRFSGQGGYGYTF.